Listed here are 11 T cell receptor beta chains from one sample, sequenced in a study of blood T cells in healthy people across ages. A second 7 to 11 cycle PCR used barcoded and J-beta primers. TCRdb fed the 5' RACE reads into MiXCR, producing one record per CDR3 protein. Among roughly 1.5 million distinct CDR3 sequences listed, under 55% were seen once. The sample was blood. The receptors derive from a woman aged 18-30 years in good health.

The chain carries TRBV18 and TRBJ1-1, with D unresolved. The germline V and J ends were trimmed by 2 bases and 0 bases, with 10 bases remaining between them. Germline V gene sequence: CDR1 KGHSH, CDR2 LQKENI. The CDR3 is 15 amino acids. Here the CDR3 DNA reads TGTGCCAGCTCACCAAGCCTGGAGGTGAACACTGAAGCTTTCTTT. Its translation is CASSPSLEVNTEAFF.

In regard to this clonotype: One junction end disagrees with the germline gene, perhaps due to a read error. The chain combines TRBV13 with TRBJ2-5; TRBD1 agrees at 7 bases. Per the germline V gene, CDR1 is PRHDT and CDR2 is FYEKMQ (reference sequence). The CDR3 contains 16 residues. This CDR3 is CTSSLVGTALVGEQYF. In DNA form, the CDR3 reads TGTACCAGCAGCTTAGTGGGGACAGCCCTTGTGGGAGAGCAGTACTTC.

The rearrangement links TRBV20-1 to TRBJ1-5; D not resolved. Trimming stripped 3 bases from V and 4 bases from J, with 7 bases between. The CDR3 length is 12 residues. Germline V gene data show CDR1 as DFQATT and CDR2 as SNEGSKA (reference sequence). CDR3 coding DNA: TGCAGTGCTAGGAGGCAGAATCAGCCCCAGCATTTT. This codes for CSARRQNQPQHF.

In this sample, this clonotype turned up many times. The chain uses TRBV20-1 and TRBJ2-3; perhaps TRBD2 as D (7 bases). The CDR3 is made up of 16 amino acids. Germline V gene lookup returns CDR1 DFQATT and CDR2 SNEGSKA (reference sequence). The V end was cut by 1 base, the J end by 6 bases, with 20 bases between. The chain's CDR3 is CSARARGLPRADTQYF. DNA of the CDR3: TGCAGTGCTAGAGCGCGGGGGCTGCCCCGGGCCGATACGCAGTATTTT.

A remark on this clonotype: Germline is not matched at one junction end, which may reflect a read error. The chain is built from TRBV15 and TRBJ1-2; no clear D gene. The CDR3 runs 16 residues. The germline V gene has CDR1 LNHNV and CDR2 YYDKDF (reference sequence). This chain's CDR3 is CVTSRDILFSPAGYTF. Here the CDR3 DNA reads TGTGTCACCAGCAGAGATATCCTCTTTTCGCCCGCGGGCTACACCTTC.

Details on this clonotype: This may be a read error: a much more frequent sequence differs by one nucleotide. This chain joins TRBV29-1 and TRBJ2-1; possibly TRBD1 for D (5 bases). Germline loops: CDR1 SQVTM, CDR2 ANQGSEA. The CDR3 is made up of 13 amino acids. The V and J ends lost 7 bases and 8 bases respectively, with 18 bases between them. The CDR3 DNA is TGCAGCGCTGACCCGCAGCAGGGTCATGAGCAGTTCTTC. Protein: CSADPQQGHEQFF.

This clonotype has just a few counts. Here the CDR3 reads CSARWGGYEQYF. CDR3 DNA: TGCAGTGCTAGGTGGGGGGGCTACGAGCAGTACTTC. This sequence joins TRBV20-1 and TRBJ2-7; 7 bases line up with TRBD2. The CDR3 is made up of 12 amino acids. J was trimmed by 3 bases and V by 3 bases; bases with no gene match: 2. CDR1 and CDR2 (germline): DFQATT, SNEGSKA (reference sequence).

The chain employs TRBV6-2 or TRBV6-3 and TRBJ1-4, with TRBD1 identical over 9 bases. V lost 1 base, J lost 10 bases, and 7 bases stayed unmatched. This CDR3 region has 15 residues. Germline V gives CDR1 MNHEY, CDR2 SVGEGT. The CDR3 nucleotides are TGTGCCAGCAGTTACTTGGGACAGGGAGGAGGAAAACTGTTTTTT. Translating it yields CASSYLGQGGGKLFF.

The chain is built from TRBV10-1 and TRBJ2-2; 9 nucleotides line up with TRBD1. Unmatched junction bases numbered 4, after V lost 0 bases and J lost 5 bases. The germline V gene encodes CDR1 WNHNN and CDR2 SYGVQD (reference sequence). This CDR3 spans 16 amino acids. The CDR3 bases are TGCGCCAGCAGTGAGTCGAACAGGGGGCGGACCGGGGAGCTGTTTTTT. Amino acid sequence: CASSESNRGRTGELFF.

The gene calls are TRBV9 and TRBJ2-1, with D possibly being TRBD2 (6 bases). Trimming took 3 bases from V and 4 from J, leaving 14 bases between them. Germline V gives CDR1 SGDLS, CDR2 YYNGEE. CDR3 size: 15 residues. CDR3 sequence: CASSASGRTYNEQFF. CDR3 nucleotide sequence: TGTGCCAGCAGCGCCTCGGGGAGGACATACAATGAGCAGTTCTTC.

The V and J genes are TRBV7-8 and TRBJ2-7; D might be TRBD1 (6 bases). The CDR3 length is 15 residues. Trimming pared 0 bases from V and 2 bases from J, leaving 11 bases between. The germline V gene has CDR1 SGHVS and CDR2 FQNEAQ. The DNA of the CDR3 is TGTGCCAGCAGCTTAGCGTTTGGGGACACCTACGAGCAGTACTTC. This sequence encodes CASSLAFGDTYEQYF.